This is a list of T cell receptor beta chains from one sample in a study of T cells in Graves' hyperthyroidism and ophthalmopathy. TCRdb used MiXCR to reprocess the multiplex PCR reads, holding one entry per CDR3 protein. Among about half a million distinct CDR3 sequences, about 15% were seen once, and the ten largest hold approximately 30%. The sequenced sample was blood. Receptors originate from a woman in her 30s with Graves' ophthalmopathy. CDR3s include the opening cysteine and the closing phenylalanine or tryptophan. D genes are given only for firm matches. A row's size may be missing; if present it is once, few, many or a size class.

clone_size,v_call,j_call,d_call,cdr3_nt,cdr3_aa
few,TRBV25-1,TRBJ1-2,-,TGTGCCAGCAGTAAAGGGATACATAACTATGGCTACACCTTC,CASSKGIHNYGYTF
-,TRBV30,TRBJ1-2,-,TGTGCCTGGAGTCTGACAGCTAACTATGGCTACACCTTC,CAWSLTANYGYTF
many,TRBV4-2,TRBJ1-1,TRBD1,TGTGCCAGCAGCCTCGGGACAGGGAACACTGAAGCTTTCTTT,CASSLGTGNTEAFF
many,TRBV27,TRBJ1-1,TRBD1,TGTGCCAGCAGTTTATCGTGGGACAGGGAAGCTTTCTTT,CASSLSWDREAFF
many,TRBV20-1,TRBJ2-7,TRBD2,TGCAGTGCTAGTTCTAGAACTAGCGAAGCCTACGAGCAGTACTTC,CSASSRTSEAYEQYF
few,TRBV15,TRBJ1-2,TRBD1,TGTGCCACCAGCAGAGCCACGGACAGGGTGGGCTATGGCTACACCTTC,CATSRATDRVGYGYTF
few,TRBV7-9,TRBJ1-5,-,TGTGCCAGCAGCCACGGGTCCGGGAGCAATCAGCCCCAGCATTTT,CASSHGSGSNQPQHF
-,TRBV28,TRBJ1-6,-,TGTGCCACAGAGTTTTCATCCAGGGAGGGGATTTCACCCCTCCACTTT,CATEFSSREGISPLHF
-,TRBV5-5,TRBJ1-4,-,TGTGCCAGCAGCTTGGAGGTGTCCCGTGAAAAACTGTTTTTT,CASSLEVSREKLFF
-,TRBV19,TRBJ2-1,TRBD2,TGTGCCAGTAGTTTCCGACTAGCTTACGAGCAGTTCTTC,CASSFRLAYEQFF
many,TRBV3-1,TRBJ2-1,-,TGTGCCAGCAGCCAAGACGGATACCGTTATGAGCAGTTCTTC,CASSQDGYRYEQFF
many,TRBV7-9,TRBJ2-3,-,TGTGCCAGCAGCTTAATTGGACAGATCACAGATACGCAGTATTTT,CASSLIGQITDTQYF
many,TRBV7-2,TRBJ2-3,-,TGTGCCAGCAGCTACTCGGTGGGGGGCGAGGATACGCAGTATTTT,CASSYSVGGEDTQYF
-,TRBV18,TRBJ2-5,-,TGTGCCAGCTCACCATTCCGCTCCCCAGAAGAGACCCAGTACTTC,CASSPFRSPEETQYF
many,TRBV28,TRBJ2-7,-,TGTGCCAGCCCCCCAAGCGGTACCTCGGCCTACGAGCAGTACTTC,CASPPSGTSAYEQYF
many,TRBV12-3/TRBV12-4,TRBJ2-7,-,TGTGCCAGCAGCACTGACGCAGGGAGCTACGAGCAGTACTTC,CASSTDAGSYEQYF
few,TRBV20-1,TRBJ2-1,-,TGCAGTGCTAGCCGGGTTGAGCAGTTCTTC,CSASRVEQFF
many,TRBV2,TRBJ2-5,-,TGTGCCAGCAGTGAAGTCACGACTCTGCCGACCCAGTACTTC,CASSEVTTLPTQYF
few,TRBV18,TRBJ1-1,-,TGTGCCAGCTCGGACAGCCTCTGGGGCACTGAAGCTTTCTTT,CASSDSLWGTEAFF
many,TRBV29-1,TRBJ1-2,TRBD1,TGCAGCGTTGAAAATCAGGGGGAGTTAGGCTACACCTTC,CSVENQGELGYTF
-,TRBV19,TRBJ1-5,-,TGTGCCAGTAGTCCCGTGGGACACTTAAATCAGCCCCAGCATTTT,CASSPVGHLNQPQHF
many,TRBV20-1,TRBJ2-2,-,TGCAGTGCCAGAACTATGGTCAACACCGGGGAGCTGTTTTTT,CSARTMVNTGELFF
many,TRBV20-1,TRBJ2-1,-,TGCAGTGCTAGGGTTAGCTTTAGAGCGGAGCAGTTCTTC,CSARVSFRAEQFF
few,TRBV5-1,TRBJ2-7,TRBD2,TGTGCCAGCAGCTTGGTGTCCCCAGCGGGAGGAGCCTACGAGCAGTACTTC,CASSLVSPAGGAYEQYF
once,TRBV20-1,TRBJ2-5,TRBD2,TGCAGTGCTAGTCTAGCGGGAGGAGGAGGGGAGACCCAGTACTTC,CSASLAGGGGETQYF
many,TRBV20-1,TRBJ2-1,-,TGCAGTGCTAGAGATTTTGGAGGGCAGGGAACCTACAATGAGCAGTTCTTC,CSARDFGGQGTYNEQFF
many,TRBV20-1,TRBJ2-3,-,TGCAGTGCTAGAGATCGCCGTCGCACAGATACGCAGTATTTT,CSARDRRRTDTQYF
few,TRBV10-3,TRBJ2-7,-,TGTGCCATCAGTGAGTCCTGGGACACCGAGCAGTACTTC,CAISESWDTEQYF
-,TRBV7-3,TRBJ2-7,-,TGTGCCAGCAGCTTAATGGCTAGGGTTAGCTCCTACGAGCAGTACTTC,CASSLMARVSSYEQYF
-,TRBV7-9,TRBJ2-3,-,TGTGCCAGCAGCTTAGAGGGACTTACAGATACGCAGTATTTT,CASSLEGLTDTQYF